The 24 T cell receptor beta chains below were found in one sample sequenced in a study of cytotoxic CD8 clonotypes in ibrutinib-treated CLL. Here immunoSEQ multiplex PCR was the method, and the copy in TCRdb shows in-frame clones only, minus some. The profile shows over 200,000 clones, roughly three quarters of them singletons. This specimen was PBMCs, taken after 12 months of ibrutinib treatment. Source of these receptors: a human donor with chronic lymphocytic leukemia.

The gene calls are TRBV9 and TRBJ2-3; D may be TRBD2 (5 bases). V was cut by 4 bases and J by 5 bases, with 14 bases left in between. The CDR3 is 14 amino acids. Per the germline V gene, CDR1 is SGDLS and CDR2 is YYNGEE. The CDR3: CASSPRGRGDTQYF. The DNA of the CDR3 is TGTGCCAGCAGCCCCCGAGGACGGGGAGATACGCAGTATTTT.

The rearrangement links TRBV18 to TRBJ1-3; 9 bases are a match to TRBD1. Germline CDR1 KGHSH, CDR2 LQKENI. V lost 4 bases, J lost 4 bases, and 11 bases stayed unmatched. This CDR3 spans 17 amino acids. The CDR3 loop reads CASSRAGTGIDGNTIYF. In DNA form, the CDR3 reads TGTGCCAGCTCACGCGCCGGGACAGGGATTGACGGAAACACCATATATTTT.

The genes are TRBV7-3 and TRBJ2-1; tentative D call: TRBD2 (5 bases). Germline CDR1 reads SGHTA; CDR2 reads FQGTGA. The CDR3 runs to 19 residues. Trimming removed 1 base from V and 0 bases from J, with 19 bases in between. The CDR3 DNA reads TGTGCCAGCAGCTTAAACTCCGTGAGCGGCATGAGCTCCTACAATGAGCAGTTCTTC. It encodes CASSLNSVSGMSSYNEQFF.

V gene TRBV6-5 combines with J gene TRBJ1-2, with D unresolved. Germline V gene data show CDR1 as MNHEY and CDR2 as SVGAGI. The V end lost 2 bases, the J end lost 1 base, and 11 bases lay between the germline ends. The CDR3 runs to 15 residues. DNA for the CDR3: TGTGCCAGCAGTTACGATTGGGCGGATAACTATGGCTACACCTTC. It encodes CASSYDWADNYGYTF.

The V and J genes are TRBV5-1 and TRBJ2-4, with TRBD1 identical over 8 bases. Trimming cost V 4 bases and J 7 bases; bases outside gene matches: 10. The germline V gene encodes CDR1 SGHRS and CDR2 YFSETQ. CDR3 length: 15 residues. The CDR3 nucleotides are TGCGCCAGCAGCCCCGGGACAGGCTTATTCAACATTCAGTACTTC. Translated: CASSPGTGLFNIQYF. Combining the CDR3 with reference TRBV5-1 and TRBJ2-4 gives the whole variable domain KAGVTQTPRYLIKTRGQQVTLSCSPISGHRSVSWYQQTPGQGLQFLFEYFSETQRNKGNFPGRFSGRQFSNSRSEMNVSTLELGDSALYLCASSPGTGLFNIQYFGAGTRLSVL.

V usage is TRBV18 and J usage is TRBJ1-1; D is unresolved. CDR1 KGHSH and CDR2 LQKENI come from the germline V gene. V dropped 3 bases and J dropped 0 bases, with 8 bases sitting between them. CDR3 length: 14 amino acids. The chain's CDR3 is CASSPEALNTEAFF. The CDR3 DNA follows: TGTGCCAGCTCACCGGAAGCTTTGAACACTGAAGCTTTCTTT.

There are a few counts of this clone. V and J are TRBV9 and TRBJ1-5; D gene unclear. V was shortened by 2 bases and J by 1 base, with 10 bases between the two germline ends. The CDR3 spans 15 residues. Germline V gene sequence: CDR1 SGDLS, CDR2 YYNGEE. The CDR3 DNA follows: TGTGCCAGCAGCGTCTCGGGCCTCAGCAATCAGCCCCAGCATTTT. It specifies CASSVSGLSNQPQHF.

This chain links TRBV7-3 with TRBJ2-3; 10 bases are a match to TRBD2. Germline V lookup: CDR1 SGHTA, CDR2 FQGTGA. CDR3 length: 16 amino acids. The J segment lost 4 bases and the V segment lost 5 bases, leaving 9 bases of the junction unmatched. In DNA form, the CDR3 reads TGTGCCAGCAGCCAACCGAGGACTAGCGGAGCAGATACGCAGTATTTT. Amino acid sequence: CASSQPRTSGADTQYF. Full variable domain (remainder filled in from reference TRBV7-3 and TRBJ2-3): GAGVSQTPSNKVTEKGKYVELRCDPISGHTALYWYRQSLGQGPEFLIYFQGTGAADDSGLPNDRFFAVRPEGSVSTLKIQRTERGDSAVYLCASSQPRTSGADTQYFGPGTRLTVL.

J is TRBJ1-2 and V is TRBV6-6; 8 nucleotides agree with TRBD1. The CDR3 runs 14 residues. Germline loops: CDR1 MNHNY, CDR2 SVGAGI (reference sequence). J gave up 0 bases and V 6 bases, and 3 bases lay outside the gene matches. The CDR3 region has the DNA TGTGCCAGCAGGGAGACAGGGGCTAACTATGGCTACACCTTC. Amino acid sequence: CASRETGANYGYTF.

This sequence joins TRBV7-2 and TRBJ1-3; D unresolved. This CDR3 has 14 amino acids. The V end lost 6 bases, the J end lost 0 bases, and 9 bases lay between the germline ends. The V gene's germline CDR1 is SGHTA and CDR2 FQGNSA. The CDR3 DNA sequence: TGTGCCAGCAGTCCAGCTGTCTCTGGAAACACCATATATTTT. Residues: CASSPAVSGNTIYF.

For the CDR3, the DNA is TGTGCCAGCAGTTACAGCAGCTATGGCTACACCTTC. Translating it yields CASSYSSYGYTF. V and J are TRBV6-6 and TRBJ1-2; the D is unclear. Germline loops: CDR1 MNHNY, CDR2 SVGAGI (reference sequence). Trimming stripped 2 bases from V and 4 bases from J, with 5 bases between. CDR3 length equals 12 residues.

The table lists this clone with many counts. The chain couples TRBV7-9 to TRBJ2-7, with unresolved D. From germline, CDR1 is SEHNR and CDR2 FQNEAQ (reference sequence). This CDR3 comprises 14 residues. The V end was cut by 8 bases, the J end by 6 bases, with 20 bases between. The CDR3 sequence: CASPPTDFAPEQYF. The CDR3, as DNA: TGTGCCAGCCCCCCAACCGACTTTGCGCCCGAGCAGTACTTC.

This clone came up a few times. This chain links TRBV5-6 with TRBJ1-2; no reliable D call. V was shortened by 2 bases and J by 5 bases, with 10 bases between the two germline ends. CDR1 and CDR2 (germline): SGHDT, YYEEEE. This CDR3 region has 13 residues. The CDR3, as DNA: TGTGCCAGCAGCTTCGCCCGGAGTTATGGCTACACCTTC. Protein product: CASSFARSYGYTF. The full variable domain, its missing parts supplied by reference TRBV5-6 and TRBJ1-2, is DAGVTQSPTHLIKTRGQQVTLRCSPKSGHDTVSWYQQALGQGPQFIFQYYEEEERQRGNFPDRFSGHQFPNYSSELNVNALLLGDSALYLCASSFARSYGYTFGSGTRLTVV.

The sample holds one count of this clone. CDR3 sequence reads: CASSPRQGGGTQYF. CDR3 in DNA: TGTGCCAGTAGTCCCCGACAGGGGGGAGGGACCCAGTACTTC. J is TRBJ2-5 and V is TRBV19; 9 positions match TRBD1. CDR1 is LNHDA and CDR2 is SQIVND in the germline V gene (reference sequence). The length of the CDR3 is 14 residues. Losses at the gene ends were 5 bases for V and 7 bases for J; bases not matched to a gene: 8.

V usage is TRBV9 and J usage is TRBJ2-1; D is perhaps TRBD1 or TRBD2 (5 bases each). V lost 4 bases to trimming and J lost 5 bases, with 22 bases between them. The CDR3 sequence is 17 residues long. Germline V lookup: CDR1 SGDLS, CDR2 YYNGEE. Here the CDR3 DNA reads TGTGCCAGCAGCCCTCGAACCGGGACCCAAGGGCACAATGAGCAGTTCTTC. Translated: CASSPRTGTQGHNEQFF. Combining the CDR3 with reference TRBV9 and TRBJ2-1 gives the whole variable domain DSGVTQTPKHLITATGQRVTLRCSPRSGDLSVYWYQQSLDQGLQFLIQYYNGEERAKGNILERFSAQQFPDLHSELNLSSLELGDSALYFCASSPRTGTQGHNEQFFGPGTRLTVL.

The chain is built from TRBV7-9 and TRBJ2-7; 7 bases match TRBD2. The CDR3 length is 15 residues. Per germline, CDR1 SEHNR and CDR2 FQNEAQ (reference sequence). Germline trimming cut 11 bases from V and 7 bases from J; bases unmatched to any gene: 20. CDR3 nucleotide sequence: TGTGCCGGCTCCCCCAACCGGGGAGGGCCTGGGGAGCAGTACTTC. Protein product: CAGSPNRGGPGEQYF.

The genes are TRBV30 and TRBJ2-3; D is unclear. Trimming stripped 3 bases from V and 5 bases from J, with 18 bases between. From germline, CDR1 is GTSNPN and CDR2 SVGIG (reference sequence). This CDR3 is 15 amino acids long. The CDR3 bases are TGTGCCTGGAGAGGTAGAGGTCTCCAAGGAGATACGCAGTATTTT. Its translation is CAWRGRGLQGDTQYF.

This clone was observed a few times. The gene calls are TRBV11-2 and TRBJ1-4; possible D gene TRBD1, 6 bases. The V end lost 3 bases, the J end lost 3 bases, and 14 bases lay between the germline ends. This CDR3 spans 16 amino acids. Looked up from germline, CDR1 is SGHAT and CDR2 is FQNNGV. The CDR3 loop is CASSLLQGLANEKLFF. The CDR3 DNA follows: TGTGCCAGCAGCTTGCTACAGGGCCTGGCTAATGAAAAACTGTTTTTT.

The V call is TRBV27, the J call TRBJ1-4; tentative D call: TRBD1 (6 bases). Per the germline V gene, CDR1 is MNHEY and CDR2 is SMNVEV (reference sequence). The CDR3 extends over 14 amino acids. Trimming pared 5 bases from V and 8 bases from J, leaving 15 bases between. CDR3 amino acids: CASSIHGGGEKLFF. The CDR3 DNA reads TGTGCCAGCAGTATCCACGGGGGCGGGGAAAAACTGTTTTTT.

This rearrangement joins TRBV9 to TRBJ2-3; 9 nucleotides line up with TRBD2. V was clipped by 2 bases and J by 8 bases; unmatched bases: 15. This CDR3 region has 17 residues. CDR1 is SGDLS, CDR2 YYNGEE, per germline. CDR3 nucleotides: TGTGCCAGCAGCGTTGGGCTAGCGGGAACCGGTGGAGGTACGCAGTATTTT. Protein product: CASSVGLAGTGGGTQYF.

The chain has TRBV29-1 and TRBJ1-1, with TRBD1 matching over 7 bases. The CDR3 is 12 residues long. CDR1 and CDR2 from the germline V gene are SQVTM and ANQGSEA. V was clipped by 4 bases and J by 5 bases; unmatched bases: 4. The CDR3 sequence is CSVAQGSTEAFF. CDR3 DNA: TGCAGCGTTGCACAGGGGAGTACTGAAGCTTTCTTT. The full variable domain, its missing parts supplied by reference TRBV29-1 and TRBJ1-1, is SAVISQKPSRDICQRGTSLTIQCQVDSQVTMMFWYRQQPGQSLTLIATANQGSEATYESGFVIDKFPISRPNLTFSTLTVSNMSPEDSSIYLCSVAQGSTEAFFGQGTRLTVV.

This clone was seen a handful of times. J is TRBJ2-3 and V is TRBV7-2; D may be TRBD1 or TRBD2 (5 bases each). V was trimmed by 1 base and J by 10 bases, leaving 15 bases between them. The CDR3 is 14 residues long. Germline CDR1 reads SGHTA; CDR2 reads FQGNSA. The CDR3 protein is CASSLERGPEAQYF. DNA of the CDR3: TGTGCCAGCAGCTTAGAGAGGGGACCTGAGGCGCAGTATTTT.

The table lists this clone with a few counts. The gene calls are TRBV27 and TRBJ2-7; 15 bases map to TRBD2. Germline-derived CDR1 and CDR2 are MNHEY and SMNVEV (reference sequence). V was clipped by 4 bases and J by 7 bases; unmatched bases: 2. This CDR3 comprises 14 residues. In nucleotides, the CDR3 is TGTGCCAGCAGTTCGGGACTAGCGGGAGGAGAGCAGTACTTC. As protein: CASSSGLAGGEQYF.

V is TRBV7-3 and J is TRBJ2-3, with a possible D match to TRBD2 (5 bases). The CDR3 is 14 residues long. Germline V gene lookup returns CDR1 SGHTA and CDR2 FQGTGA. V was shortened by 7 bases and J by 1 base, with 12 bases between the two germline ends. Here the CDR3 DNA reads TGTGCCAGCACCTCAGCGAGGGGCACAGATACGCAGTATTTT. Encoded protein: CASTSARGTDTQYF.